This T cell receptor (beta chain) was obtained from a study of blood T cell repertoires in COVID-19 (TCRdb year 2020). Turning to the overall study: Samples covering the acute and convalescent phases of COVID-19 were provided by collaborators in the United States, Italy and Spain. The prospective study material was composed of cDNA or gDNA derived from T cells, B-cell-depleted T cells, or PBMCs. Subjects who had been exposed to COVID-19, were actively infected with it, or had recovered from it provided the deeply sampled blood TCRbeta repertoires that made up the dataset. The repertoires were released in a freely available public database intended as a resource for research on the immune response to SARS-CoV-2. Samples came from the ongoing ImmuneRACE study (first 160 participants) plus 1,254 subjects from 6 global collaborators. The sample metadata nearly always contained a de-identified subject ID, COVID-19 status, age in years and sex. HLA class I and class II types, where available, came from metadata supplied by the sample provider rather than from assay-based typing.

The full study reports these points: Clinical and demographic metadata were provided uncurated, with the amount varying by source and participant.

Collaborating institutions collected whole blood in K2EDTA tubes following their own protocols. For TCRbeta analysis, collaborators shipped samples in one of three forms: frozen whole blood, isolated PBMCs, or DNA extracted from either of those sample types. V is shortened by 6 bases, J by 3 bases, and the region joining them spans 14 bases. The CDR1 and CDR2 encoded by the germline V gene are MNHEY and SVGEGT. The CDR3 holds 14 amino acids from the cysteine to the phenylalanine. The sequence is cut down to CDR3 DNA, 42 bases in frame from base 1. TCRbeta CDR3 regions were amplified from genomic DNA by means of the immunoSEQ Assay, a bias-controlled multiplex PCR. In the source study's methods: Nucleated cell counts per sample were estimated from amplification of reference gene primers within the assay. Sequence reads were collapsed and filtered to measure the absolute abundance of every unique TCRbeta CDR3 rearrangement. For each sample, productive Simpson clonality was calculated as the square root of Simpson's diversity index across productive rearrangements. TCRdb took over this immuneACCESS table, retaining in-frame rearrangements with V and J assigned. Such tables are incomplete; in checked studies, under half of the missing clones stem from an unresolved V gene, and the remainder is unexplained. That table is the source of V, J and clone size, and D and trimming were worked out from the DNA. This sample is represented by some 340,000 clones; about four fifths of them were singletons. The ten largest make up about 3% of the sample.

As concerns this clone: The antigen this receptor binds is unknown. Nothing much larger sits one base from this clone, and base qualities are not available.

The sequenced sample consisted of peripheral blood. Recombination joined TRBV6-2 or TRBV6-3 with TRBJ1-2; TRBD1 is possibly the D segment (6 matching bases). This clonotype originated in a man aged 25 to 45 with active or convalescent COVID-19. The CDR3 protein is CASSLRTEHYGYTF. Read as DNA, the sequence is TGTGCCAGCAGCCTAAGGACAGAACACTATGGCTACACCTTC.